This T cell receptor beta chain was sequenced in a study of neurological immune-mediated disorders. General observations from the study: The absence of any CDR3 amino acid sequence shared by expanded clones across subjects suggests that repertoires were private in all groups. HTLV-1-associated myelopathy had the most TCR clonal expansion, whereas multiple sclerosis had the least (lower than in healthy controls).

Notes on this clonotype: Its antigen is as yet unknown.

With 10-nucleotide random UMIs included, cDNA was synthesized by 5'RACE. Per sequencing run, 15-18 subjects together gave over 170 million TCR-beta sequences. TCRdb reanalysed the 5' RACE reads using MiXCR and keeps one entry per CDR3 protein. Of around 50,000 distinct CDR3 sequences in the sample, about 25% were seen once. The CDR3 is made up of 17 amino acids. Sequencing used PBMCs. The sequence was collected from a woman aged 70 to 79 in good health. The chain carries TRBV21-1 and TRBJ2-6; TRBD2 is the table's D call, not checked against the DNA. TRBV21-1 is a recognized pseudogene. The CDR3 nucleotides read TGTGCCAGCAGCAAAGTTAGCGTAAGCTCTGGGGCCAACGTCCTGACTTTC. It yields the protein CASSKVSVSSGANVLTF.